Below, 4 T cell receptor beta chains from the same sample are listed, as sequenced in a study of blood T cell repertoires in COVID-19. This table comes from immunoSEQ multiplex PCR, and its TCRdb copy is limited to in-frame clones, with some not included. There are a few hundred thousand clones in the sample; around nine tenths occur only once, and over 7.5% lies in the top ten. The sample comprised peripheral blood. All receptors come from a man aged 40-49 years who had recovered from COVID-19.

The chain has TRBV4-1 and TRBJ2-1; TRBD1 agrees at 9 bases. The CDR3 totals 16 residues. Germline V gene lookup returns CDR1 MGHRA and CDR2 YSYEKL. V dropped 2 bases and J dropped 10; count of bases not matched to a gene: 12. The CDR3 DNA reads TGCGCCAGCAGCCAAATAAGGGACAGGGTCATAGGGGAGCAGTTCTTC. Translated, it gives CASSQIRDRVIGEQFF.

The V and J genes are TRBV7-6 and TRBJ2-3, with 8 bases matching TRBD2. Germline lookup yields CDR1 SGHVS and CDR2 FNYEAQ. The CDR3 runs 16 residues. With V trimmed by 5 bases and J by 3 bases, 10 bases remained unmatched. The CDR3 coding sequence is TGTGCCAGCAGCACCCCAGCGGGAGTACGAACAGATACGCAGTATTTT. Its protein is CASSTPAGVRTDTQYF.

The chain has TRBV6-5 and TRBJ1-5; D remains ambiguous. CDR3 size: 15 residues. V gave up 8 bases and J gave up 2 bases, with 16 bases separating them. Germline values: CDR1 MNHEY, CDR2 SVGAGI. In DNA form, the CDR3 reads TGTGCCAGCCGGGTGTCGGCCTTTGGCAATCAGCCCCAGCATTTT. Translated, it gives CASRVSAFGNQPQHF.

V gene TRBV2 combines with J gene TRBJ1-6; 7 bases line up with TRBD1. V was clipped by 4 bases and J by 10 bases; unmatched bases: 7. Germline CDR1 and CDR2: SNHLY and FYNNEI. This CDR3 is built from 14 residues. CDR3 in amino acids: CASSVRTGDSPLHF. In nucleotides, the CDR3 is TGTGCCAGCAGTGTCCGAACAGGGGACTCACCCCTCCACTTT. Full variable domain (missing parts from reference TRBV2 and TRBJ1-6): EPEVTQTPSHQVTQMGQEVILRCVPISNHLYFYWYRQILGQKVEFLVSFYNNEISEKSEIFDDQFSVERPDGSNFTLKIRSTKLEDSAMYFCASSVRTGDSPLHFGNGTRLTVT.